A single T cell receptor beta chain is shown here with its context. This sample includes further DNA sequences coding for the same CDR3. Source study methods: The assay estimated nucleated cells by amplifying reference gene primers. TCRdb's table, derived via immunoSEQ multiplex PCR, lists solely in-frame clones and lacks some. V, J and clone size are those of that table, while D and trimming were read from the DNA. The sample shows approximately 390,000 clones, around 91% of them seen only once. J gave up 7 bases and V 4 bases, and 1 base lay outside the gene matches. The germline CDR1 and CDR2 sequences are LNHDA and SQIVND (reference sequence). The CDR3 contains 11 residues. These data originate in a study of blood T cell repertoires in COVID-19. About the research overall: Whether acute or convalescent, the COVID-19 samples came from the United States, Italy and Spain. Sources were T cells, B-cell-depleted T cells, or PBMCs; the material itself was cDNA or gDNA.

The clonotype comes from a man between 18 and 35 years old with active or convalescent COVID-19. The material sequenced was peripheral blood. The chain links TRBV19 to TRBJ2-7, with 7 bases identical to TRBD2. CDR3 bases: TGTGCCAGTAGTACCGGGGGGGAGCAGTACTTC. Its translation is CASSTGGEQYF.